These 14 T cell receptor beta chains came from one sample sequenced in a study of blood T cells in healthy people across ages. A second PCR, run for roughly 7 to 11 cycles, used a sample-barcoded 5' primer plus a J-beta primer mix. TCRdb processed the 5' RACE reads anew with MiXCR; each CDR3 protein has one entry. Of around 1.5 million distinct CDR3 sequences in the sample, almost 35% are singletons; the top ten hold approximately 10%. The sequenced material came from blood. The receptor set was obtained from a woman in her twenties or thirties in good health.

V usage is TRBV20-1 and J usage is TRBJ2-3; TRBD2 agrees at 13 bases. The germline gives CDR1 DFQATT, CDR2 SNEGSKA (reference sequence). This CDR3 is built from 14 residues. Unmatched junction bases numbered 10, after V lost 6 bases and J lost 10 bases. CDR3 loop: CSAAGTSGVVSQYF. The CDR3 nucleotides read TGCAGTGCCGCGGGGACTAGCGGGGTCGTGTCGCAGTATTTT.

This clonotype turned up a few times. This CDR3 is CASSPREKNYGYTF. As DNA, the CDR3 is TGTGCCAGCAGCCCTCGGGAGAAAAACTATGGCTACACCTTC. The chain employs TRBV7-8 and TRBJ1-2; no clear D. Germline values: CDR1 SGHVS, CDR2 FQNEAQ. The ends were cut back, 5 bases at V and 2 bases at J, with 12 bases in the middle. The CDR3 covers 14 residues.

This clonotype was detected a few times. The V gene is TRBV3-1, the J gene TRBJ1-2, with D perhaps matching TRBD1 (5 bases). V lost 3 bases to trimming and J lost 3 bases, with 11 bases between them. The CDR3 loop spans 14 amino acids. The germline V gene has CDR1 LGHDT and CDR2 YNNKEL (reference sequence). CDR3 sequence (DNA): TGTGCCAGCAGCCACAGGGTCCGGGACTATGGCTACACCTTC. It encodes CASSHRVRDYGYTF.

This chain links TRBV30 with TRBJ2-2; D is ambiguous. The germline V and J ends were trimmed by 2 bases and 7 bases, with 11 bases remaining between them. The CDR3 runs 13 residues. Germline CDR1 and CDR2: GTSNPN and SVGIG (reference sequence). The CDR3, as DNA: TGTGCCTGGAGTTCCCAGGAGTTCGGGGAGCTGTTTTTT. Protein product: CAWSSQEFGELFF.

The chain links TRBV9 to TRBJ2-5; TRBD1 matches at 10 bases. The V and J ends lost 4 bases and 4 bases, in that order; junction bases with no gene match: 10. CDR1 and CDR2 (germline): SGDLS, YYNGEE. The CDR3 is made up of 16 amino acids. CDR3 DNA: TGTGCCAGCAGCATCGGGACAGGGGAACTCCGAGAGACCCAGTACTTC. The encoded protein is CASSIGTGELRETQYF.

The J gene is TRBJ2-3, the V gene TRBV28, with D possibly TRBD2 on 6 matching bases. The germline V gene has CDR1 MDHEN and CDR2 SYDVKM. Trimming cost V 4 bases and J 4 bases, with 18 bases left between them. The CDR3 is 16 residues long. The CDR3 DNA reads TGTGCCAGCAGTTCCCCCCGGGGGAGCGAGGCAGATACGCAGTATTTT. This codes for CASSSPRGSEADTQYF.

This clonotype was seen many times. The chain is built from TRBV5-1 and TRBJ2-3; no clear D. The V and J ends lost 2 bases and 4 bases respectively, with 8 bases between them. The CDR3 loop spans 13 amino acids. Germline V gene sequence: CDR1 SGHRS, CDR2 YFSETQ. As DNA, the CDR3 is TGCGCCAGCAGCTTTCACAACTCAGATACGCAGTATTTT. Its translation is CASSFHNSDTQYF.

The chain is built from TRBV25-1 and TRBJ1-1, with 8 bases matching TRBD1. This CDR3 has 15 residues. V trimming: 3 bases; J trimming: 6 bases; junction bases outside the gene matches: 9. Germline lookup yields CDR1 MGHDK and CDR2 SYGVNS. Here the CDR3 DNA reads TGTGCCAGCAGTGATTCCACCGACAGGGGCCCTGAAGCTTTCTTT. This codes for CASSDSTDRGPEAFF.

The gene calls are TRBV3-1 and TRBJ2-5; D is uncertain. Trimming removed 3 bases from V and 2 bases from J, with 13 bases in between. The germline gives CDR1 LGHDT, CDR2 YNNKEL (reference sequence). The CDR3 totals 15 residues. The DNA of the CDR3 is TGTGCCAGCAGCCAGGCCTCAGAGATACAAGAGACCCAGTACTTC. It is translated as CASSQASEIQETQYF.

This clonotype was observed a single time. The V call is TRBV7-2, the J call TRBJ2-7, with TRBD1 matching 8 bases. This CDR3 region has 17 residues. V was pared by 1 base and J by 3 bases, with 11 bases of the junction left unmatched. CDR1 is SGHTA, CDR2 FQGNSA, per germline. CDR3 loop: CASSLVGPGTGDYEQYF. CDR3 sequence (DNA): TGTGCCAGCAGCTTAGTGGGTCCCGGGACAGGTGACTACGAGCAGTACTTC.

This chain links TRBV20-1 with TRBJ2-5; no definite D call. Trimming removed 0 bases from V and 11 bases from J, with 10 bases in between. Germline V lookup: CDR1 DFQATT, CDR2 SNEGSKA (reference sequence). The CDR3 totals 11 residues. The DNA of the CDR3 is TGCAGTGCTAGAGATTGGGCTGAGCAGTACTTC. Translating gives CSARDWAEQYF.

This sequence joins TRBV7-2 and TRBJ2-5, with TRBD2 identical over 10 bases. The CDR3 contains 17 residues. The J segment lost 2 bases and the V segment lost 1 base, leaving 7 bases of the junction unmatched. Germline V gene data show CDR1 as SGHTA and CDR2 as FQGNSA. The CDR3 region is CASSLEGRLAGQETQYF. The CDR3 DNA reads as TGTGCCAGCAGCTTAGAAGGGAGACTAGCGGGTCAAGAGACCCAGTACTTC.

With regard to this clonotype: A much larger clone sits a single nucleotide away, making a read error possible. The conserved closing phenylalanine or tryptophan is absent in this CDR3, likely reflecting a read error. The chain recombines TRBV5-5 with TRBJ2-7; no clear D gene. The ends were cut back, 2 bases at V and 5 bases at J, with 8 bases in the middle. The CDR3 totals 12 residues. Germline V gene data show CDR1 as SGHKS and CDR2 as YYEKEE (reference sequence). CDR3 amino acids: CASSFRANEQYC. CDR3 bases: TGTGCCAGCAGCTTTCGTGCGAACGAGCAGTACTGC.

Ten or more counts support this clonotype. The V and J genes are TRBV10-3 and TRBJ2-5; possible D gene TRBD1, 8 bases. The CDR3 totals 12 residues. V lost 8 bases, J lost 5 bases, and 12 bases lay in between. CDR1 and CDR2 from the germline V gene are ENHRY and SYGVKD. This CDR3 reads CAIGQGGETQYF. CDR3 coding DNA: TGTGCCATCGGACAGGGAGGGGAGACCCAGTACTTC.